A single sample gave rise to the 9 T cell receptor beta chains below, sequenced in a study of shared clonotypes between healthy human individuals. TCRdb's table, derived via immunoSEQ multiplex PCR, lists solely in-frame clones and lacks some. The repertoire holds 800,000 to 1,200,000 clones, with 75% to 85% as singletons. The sample was memory CD4+ T cells from PBMCs. Subset specified: CD45RA-negative fraction. The receptors derive from a man aged 18 to 30 in good health. Some clones in this sample may be carry-over from other donors' samples.

The chain links TRBV30 to TRBJ2-7, with 7 bases identical to TRBD2. CDR1 GTSNPN and CDR2 SVGIG come from the germline V gene (reference sequence). The CDR3 is 12 residues long. V dropped 3 bases and J dropped 3; count of bases not matched to a gene: 2. This CDR3 is CAWSPSGYEQYF. CDR3 DNA sequence: TGTGCCTGGAGCCCTAGCGGCTACGAGCAGTACTTC.

The genes are TRBV2 and TRBJ2-4; D gene ambiguous. With 2 bases removed from V and 5 bases from J, the gap between germline ends came to 7 bases. The CDR3 length is 13 residues. Per the germline V gene, CDR1 is SNHLY and CDR2 is FYNNEI. The CDR3 reads CASSELQQNIQYF. The CDR3, as DNA: TGTGCCAGCAGTGAACTACAGCAAAACATTCAGTACTTC.

The rearrangement links TRBV2 to TRBJ2-7; 8 bases are shared with TRBD1. There are 14 residues in the CDR3. The J segment lost 3 bases and the V segment lost 3 bases, leaving 4 bases of the junction unmatched. The germline V gene has CDR1 SNHLY and CDR2 FYNNEI. The CDR3, as DNA: TGTGCCAGCAGTGATCAGGGGGCTTACTACGAGCAGTACTTC. Translation gives CASSDQGAYYEQYF. Full variable domain (remainder filled in from reference TRBV2 and TRBJ2-7): EPEVTQTPSHQVTQMGQEVILRCVPISNHLYFYWYRQILGQKVEFLVSFYNNEISEKSEIFDDQFSVERPDGSNFTLKIRSTKLEDSAMYFCASSDQGAYYEQYFGPGTRLTVT.

In regard to this clone: The junction departs from the called germline gene at one end, perhaps through a read error. The chain has TRBV18 and TRBJ1-1; D is uncertain. The V gene's germline CDR1 is KGHSH and CDR2 LQKENI. CDR3 length: 13 amino acids. The CDR3 reads CASQTYENTEVFF. CDR3 DNA: TGTGCCAGCCAAACATATGAGAACACTGAAGTTTTCTTT.

This clone was detected only a few times. The chain uses TRBV29-1 and TRBJ1-4, with D uncertain. V gave up 4 bases and J gave up 8 bases, with 8 bases separating them. The CDR3 is 11 amino acids. CDR1 SQVTM and CDR2 ANQGSEA come from the germline V gene. Here the CDR3 DNA reads TGCAGCGTTGGATTGAGGGAAAAACTGTTTTTT. It encodes CSVGLREKLFF.

The chain has TRBV5-1 and TRBJ1-1; 8 nucleotides line up with TRBD1. The length of the CDR3 is 15 residues. CDR1 is SGHRS and CDR2 is YFSETQ in the germline V gene. V shed 2 bases, J shed 0 bases, and the junction held 3 bases outside the gene matches. The CDR3 here is CASSFTGGLNTEAFF. DNA of the CDR3: TGCGCCAGCAGCTTTACAGGGGGATTGAACACTGAAGCTTTCTTT.

CDR3 nucleotides: TGTGCCAGCAGCTTTGGACGGCAAGCCTACGAGCAGTACTTC. Protein: CASSFGRQAYEQYF. The V call is TRBV7-2, the J call TRBJ2-7; D call uncertain. CDR3 length: 14 amino acids. From germline, CDR1 is SGHTA and CDR2 FQGNSA. V lost 3 bases to trimming and J lost 2 bases, with 11 bases between them.

As to this clone: Additional DNA sequences in this sample encode the identical CDR3. V and J are TRBV5-1 and TRBJ2-3; TRBD2 matches at 7 bases. CDR1 and CDR2 from the germline V gene are SGHRS and YFSETQ. J lost 0 bases, V lost 3 bases, and 7 bases had no gene match. CDR3 length: 16 residues. CDR3 amino acids: CASSSGLAESTDTQYF. The CDR3 nucleotides read TGCGCCAGCAGCTCTGGGCTAGCGGAAAGCACAGATACGCAGTATTTT.

The V and J genes are TRBV7-2 and TRBJ2-1, with 8 bases lining up with TRBD2. The CDR3 is made up of 16 amino acids. Losses at the gene ends were 5 bases for V and 2 bases for J; bases not matched to a gene: 8. Per the germline V gene, CDR1 is SGHTA and CDR2 is FQGNSA. The CDR3 protein is CASSQEAGVPYNEQFF. The CDR3 DNA sequence: TGTGCCAGCAGCCAAGAAGCGGGAGTGCCCTACAATGAGCAGTTCTTC.